Below are 12 T cell receptor beta chains sequenced from a single sample in a study of blood T cells in healthy people across ages (dated by TCRdb to the mid-2010s). The library came from 5' RACE. Instrument on record: Illumina HiSeq 2500. A second about 7 to 11 cycle PCR used a sample-barcoded 5' primer and a J-beta primer mix. TCRdb applied fastp at Q25 and MiXCR to the public reads, then kept only in-frame beta chains. Entries are consolidated by CDR3 protein sequence, retaining the most common genes and DNA. For this sample there are nearly 1 million distinct CDR3 sequences; 51% appear just once. Around 21% of the sample comes from the top ten. Sequenced material: blood. The receptors stem from a woman aged 55-70 years in good health.

The V gene is TRBV30, the J gene TRBJ1-2; TRBD1 aligns across 8 bases. Germline CDR1 GTSNPN, CDR2 SVGIG (reference sequence). This CDR3 has 13 residues. V was clipped by 2 bases and J by 8 bases; unmatched bases: 7. CDR3 loop: CAWSTTGADGYTF. The CDR3 coding sequence is TGTGCCTGGAGTACGACAGGGGCCGACGGCTACACCTTC.

This clonotype was found many times. The rearrangement joins TRBV29-1 to TRBJ2-5; D not resolved. This CDR3 region has 13 residues. Germline V CDR1 and CDR2: SQVTM, ANQGSEA. The V and J ends lost 8 bases and 4 bases respectively, with 17 bases between them. CDR3: CSTADLDGETQYF. The CDR3 nucleotides are TGCAGCACGGCAGATTTAGACGGAGAGACCCAGTACTTC.

The gene calls are TRBV5-1 and TRBJ1-1, with 7 bases aligning to TRBD1. CDR3 length equals 12 residues. V shed 7 bases, J shed 5 bases, and the junction held 5 bases outside the gene matches. CDR1 SGHRS and CDR2 YFSETQ come from the germline V gene. CDR3 sequence reads: CASQGDRTEAFF. CDR3 sequence (DNA): TGCGCCAGCCAGGGGGATCGGACTGAAGCTTTCTTT.

The rearrangement joins TRBV20-1 to TRBJ2-3; TRBD2 matches at 8 bases. CDR3 length: 15 residues. V lost 3 bases to trimming and J lost 2 bases; unmatched junction nucleotides: 7. The germline gives CDR1 DFQATT, CDR2 SNEGSKA (reference sequence). As DNA, the CDR3 is TGCAGTGCTAGTCTTGCTAGCGGGTTCACAGATACGCAGTATTTT. Translated, it gives CSASLASGFTDTQYF.

This clonotype was seen a handful of times. V gene TRBV6-5 combines with J gene TRBJ2-3; 7 bases are shared with TRBD1. Germline values: CDR1 MNHEY, CDR2 SVGAGI. This CDR3 contains 13 residues. V dropped 7 bases and J dropped 9; count of bases not matched to a gene: 10. The CDR3 sequence: CASKADRVGTQYF. CDR3 sequence (DNA): TGTGCCAGCAAGGCCGACAGGGTGGGGACGCAGTATTTT.

This clonotype was seen only a few times. The chain employs TRBV28 and TRBJ1-6, with 9 bases aligning to TRBD1. CDR3 length: 12 amino acids. V trimming: 11 bases; J trimming: 10 bases; junction bases outside the gene matches: 6. Germline V gene lookup returns CDR1 MDHEN and CDR2 SYDVKM. This CDR3 reads CASGTGNSPLHF. CDR3 in DNA: TGTGCCTCCGGGACAGGGAACTCACCCCTCCACTTT.

This clonotype appeared a few times. CDR3 DNA: TGTGCCAGCAGCCAAGTAACTGTTGGTGAGCAGTACTTC. Translating gives CASSQVTVGEQYF. V gene TRBV4-2 combines with J gene TRBJ2-7; unclear D gene. The germline CDR1 and CDR2 sequences are LGHNA and YNFKEQ. CDR3 length equals 13 residues. V dropped 1 base and J dropped 7 bases, with 11 bases sitting between them.

The chain links TRBV7-2 to TRBJ1-5; 7 nucleotides line up with TRBD1. Trimming at V came to 5 bases and at J to 5 bases, leaving 12 bases not matched to a gene. Looked up from germline, CDR1 is SGHTA and CDR2 is FQGNSA. The length of the CDR3 is 16 residues. The CDR3 reads CASSRDRANGDQPQHF. CDR3 nucleotide sequence: TGTGCCAGCAGCCGTGACAGGGCTAATGGGGATCAGCCCCAGCATTTT.

The rearrangement uses TRBV7-2 and TRBJ2-3; D unresolved. V was cut by 9 bases and J by 6 bases, with 13 bases left in between. The CDR3 has 12 residues. Looked up from germline, CDR1 is SGHTA and CDR2 is FQGNSA. In DNA, the CDR3 is TGTGCCAGTACGAAGGCGCGGGATACGCAGTATTTT. Its protein product is CASTKARDTQYF. The whole variable domain, filled in from reference TRBV7-2 and TRBJ2-3, reads GAGVSQSPSNKVTEKGKDVELRCDPISGHTALYWYRQSLGQGLEFLIYFQGNSAPDKSGLPSDRFSAERTGGSVSTLTIQRTQQEDSAVYLCASTKARDTQYFGPGTRLTVL.

This clonotype was found a few times. V and J are TRBV5-6 and TRBJ2-1; 11 bases are shared with TRBD2. Germline V gene data show CDR1 as SGHDT and CDR2 as YYEEEE. This CDR3 region has 15 residues. The junction had 6 bases not matched to a gene; V was cut back by 5 bases and J by 5 bases. CDR3 bases: TGTGCCAGCAGTCGTCTAGCGGGAGGTAACAATGAGCAGTTCTTC. Translated, it gives CASSRLAGGNNEQFF.

In its sample, this clonotype was seen a few times. The gene calls are TRBV3-1 and TRBJ2-2; TRBD2 matches 10 bases. Germline CDR1 is LGHDT and CDR2 is YNNKEL (reference sequence). V shed 0 bases and J 3 bases; nucleotides not matched to a gene: 7. The CDR3 length is 18 residues. The CDR3 DNA sequence: TGTGCCAGCAGCCAAGATTACCCTAGCGGGAGTGACACCGGGGAGCTGTTTTTT. Residues: CASSQDYPSGSDTGELFF. The full variable domain, in which reference TRBV3-1 and TRBJ2-2 provide the parts outside the CDR3, is DTAVSQTPKYLVTQMGNDKSIKCEQNLGHDTMYWYKQDSKKFLKIMFSYNNKELIINETVPNRFSPKSPDKAHLNLHINSLELGDSAVYFCASSQDYPSGSDTGELFFGEGSRLTVL.

The rearrangement joins TRBV15 to TRBJ2-7; 9 bases agree with TRBD1. The trim removed 4 bases at V and 2 bases at J, leaving 6 bases unmatched. The CDR3 is made up of 15 amino acids. In germline, CDR1 is LNHNV, CDR2 YYDKDF (reference sequence). The CDR3 DNA sequence: TGTGCCACCAGCAAGGGACAGGGAGTGACCTACGAGCAGTACTTC. Translation gives CATSKGQGVTYEQYF. Full variable domain (remainder filled in from reference TRBV15 and TRBJ2-7): DAMVIQNPRYQVTQFGKPVTLSCSQTLNHNVMYWYQQKSSQAPKLLFHYYDKDFNNEADTPDNFQSRRPNTSFCFLDIRSPGLGDTAMYLCATSKGQGVTYEQYFGPGTRLTVT.